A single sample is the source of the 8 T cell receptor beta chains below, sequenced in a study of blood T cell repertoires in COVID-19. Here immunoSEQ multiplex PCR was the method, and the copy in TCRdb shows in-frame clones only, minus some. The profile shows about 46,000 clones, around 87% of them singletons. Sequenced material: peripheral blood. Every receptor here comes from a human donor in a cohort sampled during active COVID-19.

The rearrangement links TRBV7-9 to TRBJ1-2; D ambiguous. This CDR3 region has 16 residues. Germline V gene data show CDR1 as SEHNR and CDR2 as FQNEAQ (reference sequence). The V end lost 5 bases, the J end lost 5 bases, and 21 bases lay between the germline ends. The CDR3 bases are TGTGCCAGCAGCAGTGATTCGGAGGCAGGCTCATATGGCTACACCTTC. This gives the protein CASSSDSEAGSYGYTF.

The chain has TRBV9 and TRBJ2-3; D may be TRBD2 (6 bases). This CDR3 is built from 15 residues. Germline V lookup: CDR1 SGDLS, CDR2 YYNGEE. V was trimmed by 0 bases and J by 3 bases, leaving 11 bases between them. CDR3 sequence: CASSVVDYVTDTQYF. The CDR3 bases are TGTGCCAGCAGCGTAGTGGACTACGTGACAGATACGCAGTATTTT.

Here the CDR3 reads CASGPGLTEAFF. The DNA of the CDR3 is TGTGCTAGTGGTCCGGGTTTGACTGAAGCTTTCTTT. The chain recombines TRBV12-5 with TRBJ1-1, with D hard to call. Trimming left V 5 bases short and J 5 bases short, with 9 bases between. The CDR3 runs 12 residues. Germline loops: CDR1 LGHNT, CDR2 FRNRAP.

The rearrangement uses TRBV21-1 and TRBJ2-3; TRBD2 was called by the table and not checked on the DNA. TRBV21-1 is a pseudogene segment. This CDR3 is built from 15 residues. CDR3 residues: CASSKAEDSTDTQYF. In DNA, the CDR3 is TGTGCCAGCAGCAAAGCGGAGGATTCAACAGATACGCAGTATTTT.

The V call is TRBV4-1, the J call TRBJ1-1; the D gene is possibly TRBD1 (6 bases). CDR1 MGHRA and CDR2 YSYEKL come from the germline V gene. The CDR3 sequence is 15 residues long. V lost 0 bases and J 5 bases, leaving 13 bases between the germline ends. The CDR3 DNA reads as TGCGCCAGCAGCCAAGAGGTGCCCAGGGGAACTGAAGCTTTCTTT. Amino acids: CASSQEVPRGTEAFF.

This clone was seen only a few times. CDR3 bases: TGTGCCAGCAGCCATGCCGGGACTGGAAGCTCCTACGAGCAGTACTTC. Translating gives CASSHAGTGSSYEQYF. The gene calls are TRBV3-1 (or the pseudogene TRBV3-2) and TRBJ2-7; tentative D call: TRBD2 (6 bases). Germline V gene data show CDR1 as LGHDT and CDR2 as YNNKEL (reference sequence). CDR3 size: 16 residues. V lost 3 bases and J lost 0, with 15 bases in between.

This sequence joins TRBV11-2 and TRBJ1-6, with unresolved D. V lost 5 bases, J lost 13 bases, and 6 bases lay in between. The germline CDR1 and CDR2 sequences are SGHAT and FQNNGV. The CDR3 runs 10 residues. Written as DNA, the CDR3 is TGTGCCAGCAGCAATATCCCCCTCCACTTT. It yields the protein CASSNIPLHF.

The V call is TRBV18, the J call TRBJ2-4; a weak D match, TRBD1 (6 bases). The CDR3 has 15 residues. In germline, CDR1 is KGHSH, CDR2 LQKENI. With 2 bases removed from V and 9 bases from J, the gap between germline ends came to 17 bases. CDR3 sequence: CASSPSLVDRPIQYF. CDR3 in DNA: TGTGCCAGCTCACCATCTCTAGTCGACAGGCCCATTCAGTACTTC.